Listed below are T cell receptor beta chains from one sample, sequenced in a study of blood T cells in healthy people across ages. MiXCR, run by TCRdb on the 5' RACE reads, gives a single entry per CDR3 protein. In the table there are approximately 1.5 million distinct CDR3 sequences, about 35% of which are singletons. The sample comprised blood. These receptors were obtained from a young woman in good health. Both conserved end residues are trimmed from each CDR3. Size values are once, few and many counts, or a class for expanded clones, and some rows have none.

v_gene	abundance	j_gene	CDR3aa
TRBV6-2/TRBV6-3	few	TRBJ2-3	ASRGDRYRADTQY
TRBV29-1	NA	NA	SVSSGGRGEQY
TRBV29-1	many	TRBJ2-7	SAPALTYEQY
TRBV7-9	NA	TRBJ2-3	ASSLTGMRQY
TRBV7-9	NA	TRBJ2-2	ASGKQGTGELF
TRBV27	few	TRBJ1-5	ASSSSGTGLQPQH
TRBV18	many	TRBJ2-7	ASSLQGNYEQY
TRBV11-2	few	TRBJ2-3	ASTLNDLLGQSGTDTQY
TRBV2	NA	TRBJ1-1	ASREKGGDTEAF
TRBV11-1	many	TRBJ2-1	ASSFRQGYEQF
TRBV11-2	NA	TRBJ1-1	ASSPTGAGGF
TRBV6-1	NA	TRBJ2-5	ASTTMGWDFQGTQY
TRBV9	NA	TRBJ2-1	ASSASSGFANEQF
TRBV20-1	many	TRBJ2-7	SARDRSRESWYEQY
TRBV7-3	NA	TRBJ2-4	ASSPGTGGGNIQY
TRBV25-1	NA	TRBJ2-2	AGSDRDRGPGELF
TRBV7-9	NA	TRBJ2-1	ASSLGFLPEQF
TRBV6-1	few	TRBJ1-1	ASSGAGFTEAF
TRBV6-2/TRBV6-3	few	TRBJ1-2	ASRRVTGTNYGYT
TRBV28	NA	TRBJ2-7	ASSPLDSPLWEQY
TRBV20-1	NA	TRBJ2-1	SARDSGKDLSYNEQF